This TCR beta chain was observed in a study of T cell responses to AZD1222 COVID-19 vaccine. V dropped 5 bases and J dropped 3 bases, with 16 bases sitting between them. This CDR3 comprises 15 residues. Germline V gives CDR1 SGHDN, CDR2 FVKESK. Measured with immunoSEQ multiplex PCR; TCRdb has only the in-frame clones, and not every one. The table shows over 45,000 clones, with around 85% occurring only once. The sequences come from peripheral blood, collected on day 0 of MenACWY control vaccination. V and J are TRBV14 and TRBJ2-5; tentatively, D is TRBD1 (6 bases). The source is an adult in good health. CDR3 coding DNA: TGTGCCAGCAGCTCCTTCCGGGACAACGAAGAGACCCAGTACTTC. This sequence encodes CASSSFRDNEETQYF. Looking up the rest from reference TRBV14 and TRBJ2-5 gives the full variable domain: EAGVTQFPSHSVIEKGQTVTLRCDPISGHDNLYWYRRVMGKEIKFLLHFVKESKQDESGMPNNRFLAERTGGTYSTLKVQPAELEDSGVYFCASSSFRDNEETQYFGPGTRLLVL.